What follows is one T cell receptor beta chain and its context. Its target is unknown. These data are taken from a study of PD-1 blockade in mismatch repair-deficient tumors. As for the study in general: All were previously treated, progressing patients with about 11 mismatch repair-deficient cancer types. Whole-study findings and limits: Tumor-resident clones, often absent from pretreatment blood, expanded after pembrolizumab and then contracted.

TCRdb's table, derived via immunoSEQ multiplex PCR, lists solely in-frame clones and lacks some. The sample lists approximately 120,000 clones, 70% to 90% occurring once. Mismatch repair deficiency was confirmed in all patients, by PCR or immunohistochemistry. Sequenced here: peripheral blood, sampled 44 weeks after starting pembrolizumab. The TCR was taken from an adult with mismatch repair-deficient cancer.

The CDR3 coding sequence is TGTGCCAGCAGCTTATCTCCAGAAGCTTTCTTT. Its translation is CASSLSPEAFF. This rearrangement joins TRBV7-9 to TRBJ1-1; D uncertain. Germline lookup yields CDR1 SEHNR and CDR2 FQNEAQ (reference sequence). Deletions cut 2 bases from V and 8 bases from J, with 6 bases between. The CDR3 consists of 11 residues.